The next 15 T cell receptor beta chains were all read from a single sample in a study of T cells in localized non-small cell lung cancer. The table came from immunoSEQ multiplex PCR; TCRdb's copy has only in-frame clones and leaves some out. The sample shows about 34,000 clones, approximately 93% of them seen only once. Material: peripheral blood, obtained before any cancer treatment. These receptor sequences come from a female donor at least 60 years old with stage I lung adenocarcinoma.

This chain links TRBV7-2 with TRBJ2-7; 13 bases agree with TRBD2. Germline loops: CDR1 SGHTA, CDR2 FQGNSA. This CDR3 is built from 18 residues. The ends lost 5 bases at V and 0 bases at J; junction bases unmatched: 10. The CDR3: CASSQLGTSGVSSYEQYF. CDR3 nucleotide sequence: TGTGCCAGCAGCCAACTTGGGACTAGCGGGGTTAGCTCCTACGAGCAGTACTTC.

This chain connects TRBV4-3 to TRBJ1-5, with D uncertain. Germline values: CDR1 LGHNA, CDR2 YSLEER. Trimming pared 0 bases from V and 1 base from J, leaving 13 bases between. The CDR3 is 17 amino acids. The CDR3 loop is CASSQDLGRYSNQPQHF. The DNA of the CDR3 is TGCGCCAGCAGCCAAGATCTTGGGCGGTACAGCAATCAGCCCCAGCATTTT.

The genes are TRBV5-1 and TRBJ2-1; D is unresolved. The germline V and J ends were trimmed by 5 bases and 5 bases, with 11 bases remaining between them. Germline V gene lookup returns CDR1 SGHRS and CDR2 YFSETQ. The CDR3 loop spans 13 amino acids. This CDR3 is CASSLRANNEQFF. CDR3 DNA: TGCGCCAGCAGTTTGCGTGCCAACAATGAGCAGTTCTTC.

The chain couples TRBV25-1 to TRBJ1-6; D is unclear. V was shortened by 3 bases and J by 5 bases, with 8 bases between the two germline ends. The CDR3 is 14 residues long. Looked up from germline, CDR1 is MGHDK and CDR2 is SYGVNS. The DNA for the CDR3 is TGTGCCAGCAGTGATTGGGAAGATAATTCACCCCTCCACTTT. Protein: CASSDWEDNSPLHF.

The CDR3 coding sequence is TGTGCCAGCAGCGTAGTACGGCTAAACAATGAGCAGTTCTTC. Protein sequence: CASSVVRLNNEQFF. The chain employs TRBV9 and TRBJ2-1; D remains ambiguous. The CDR3 extends over 14 amino acids. The V gene lost 0 bases and the J gene lost 5 bases, with 9 bases spanning the gap. Germline V CDR1 and CDR2: SGDLS, YYNGEE.

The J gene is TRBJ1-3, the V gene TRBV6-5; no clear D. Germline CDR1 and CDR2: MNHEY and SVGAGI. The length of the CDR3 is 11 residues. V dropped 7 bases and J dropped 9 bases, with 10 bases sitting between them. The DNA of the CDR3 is TGTGCCAGCACCTTAGGTGGCACCATATATTTT. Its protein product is CASTLGGTIYF.

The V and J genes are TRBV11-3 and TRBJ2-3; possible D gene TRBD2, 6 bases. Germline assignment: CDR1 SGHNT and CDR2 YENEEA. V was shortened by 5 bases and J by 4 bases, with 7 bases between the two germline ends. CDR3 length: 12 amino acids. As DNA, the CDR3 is TGTGCCAGCAGCCGCGGGGCAGATACGCAGTATTTT. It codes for CASSRGADTQYF.

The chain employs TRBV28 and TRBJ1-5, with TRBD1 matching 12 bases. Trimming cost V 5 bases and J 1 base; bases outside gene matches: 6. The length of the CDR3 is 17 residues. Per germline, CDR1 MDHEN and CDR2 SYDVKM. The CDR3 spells CASSNPGQGASNQPQHF. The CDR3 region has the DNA TGTGCCAGCAGTAACCCGGGACAGGGGGCGAGCAATCAGCCCCAGCATTTT.

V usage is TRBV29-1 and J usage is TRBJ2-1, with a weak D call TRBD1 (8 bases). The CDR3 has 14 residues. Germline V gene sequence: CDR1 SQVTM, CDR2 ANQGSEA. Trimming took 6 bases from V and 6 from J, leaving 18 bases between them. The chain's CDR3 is CSVNDRGGTNEQFF. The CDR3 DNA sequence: TGCAGCGTGAACGACAGGGGAGGGACCAATGAGCAGTTCTTC.

In DNA, the CDR3 is TGTGCCAGCAGTTATCGGGACGGGGGGACCCAGTACTTC. Translation gives CASSYRDGGTQYF. The gene calls are TRBV6-6 and TRBJ2-5; D possibly corresponds to TRBD2 (6 bases). The CDR3 totals 13 residues. V lost 3 bases and J lost 7, with 12 bases in between. Germline V CDR1 and CDR2: MNHNY, SVGAGI (reference sequence).

The CDR3 DNA is TGTGCCAGCTCACAGGGGGCCGAGAACACCATATATTTT. Protein: CASSQGAENTIYF. The rearrangement uses TRBV18 and TRBJ1-3; 7 bases fit TRBD1. Germline CDR1 reads KGHSH; CDR2 reads LQKENI. The V gene end was trimmed by 4 bases and the J gene end by 7 bases; junction bases not matched to a gene: 4. This CDR3 region has 13 residues.

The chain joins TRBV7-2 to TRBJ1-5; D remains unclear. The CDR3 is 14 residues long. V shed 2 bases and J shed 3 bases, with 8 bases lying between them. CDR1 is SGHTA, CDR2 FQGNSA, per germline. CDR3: CASSLRVSNQPQHF. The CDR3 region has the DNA TGTGCCAGCAGCTTAAGGGTTTCCAATCAGCCCCAGCATTTT. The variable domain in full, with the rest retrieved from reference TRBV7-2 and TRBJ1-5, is GAGVSQSPSNKVTEKGKDVELRCDPISGHTALYWYRQSLGQGLEFLIYFQGNSAPDKSGLPSDRFSAERTGGSVSTLTIQRTQQEDSAVYLCASSLRVSNQPQHFGDGTRLSIL.

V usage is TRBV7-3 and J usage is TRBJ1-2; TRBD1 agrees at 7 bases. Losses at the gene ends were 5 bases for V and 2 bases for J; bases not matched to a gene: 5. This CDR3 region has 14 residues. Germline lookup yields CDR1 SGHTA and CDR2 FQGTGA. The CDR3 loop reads CASSPTQGNYGYTF. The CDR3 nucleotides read TGTGCCAGCAGCCCCACACAGGGGAACTATGGCTACACCTTC.

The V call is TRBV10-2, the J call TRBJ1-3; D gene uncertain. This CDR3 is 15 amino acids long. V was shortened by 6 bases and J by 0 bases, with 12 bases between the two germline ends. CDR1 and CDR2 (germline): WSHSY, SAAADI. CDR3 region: CASSEDGTSGNTIYF. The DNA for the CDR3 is TGCGCCAGCAGCGAGGACGGAACCTCTGGAAACACCATATATTTT.

CDR3 DNA sequence: TGTGCCAGCAGCTCAGGGATATACGAGCAGTACGTC. It specifies CASSSGIYEQYV. V gene TRBV5-6 combines with J gene TRBJ2-7, with D tentatively TRBD1 (5 bases). CDR3 length: 12 amino acids. Looked up from germline, CDR1 is SGHDT and CDR2 is YYEEEE. Trimming stripped 3 bases from V and 4 bases from J, with 8 bases between.